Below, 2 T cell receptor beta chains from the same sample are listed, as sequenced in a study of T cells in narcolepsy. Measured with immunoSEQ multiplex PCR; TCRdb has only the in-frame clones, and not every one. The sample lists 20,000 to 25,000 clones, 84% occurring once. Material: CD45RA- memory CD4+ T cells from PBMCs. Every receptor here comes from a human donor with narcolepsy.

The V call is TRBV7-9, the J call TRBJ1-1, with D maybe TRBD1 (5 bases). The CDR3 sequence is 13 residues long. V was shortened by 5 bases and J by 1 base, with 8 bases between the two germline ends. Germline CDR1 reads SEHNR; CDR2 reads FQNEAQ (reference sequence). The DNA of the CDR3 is TGTGCCAGCAGCCCCACAGGGAACACTGAAGCTTTCTTT. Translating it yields CASSPTGNTEAFF.

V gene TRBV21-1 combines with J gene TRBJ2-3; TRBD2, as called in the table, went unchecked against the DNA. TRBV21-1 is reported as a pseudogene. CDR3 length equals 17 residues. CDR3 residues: CASIPTPTSGRTDTQYF. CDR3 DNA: TGTGCCAGCATCCCAACTCCGACTAGCGGGAGAACAGATACGCAGTATTTT.